By share, the clone carrying this T cell receptor (gamma chain) counts as large (0.1 to 1%). This sample was included in a study of γδ T cells in repeated Plasmodium falciparum infection. The overall study: Donors were malaria-exposed Malian children or age- and gender-matched Australian children. Timepoints: baseline, immediately before selected infections, and 21 days after every infection.

TCRdb called clones anew from the multiplex PCR reads with CATT. The sample carries several thousand gamma-chain clones, nearly 3.5% recorded once. Sequenced sample: gamma-delta T cells from blood. This receptor was identified in a pool of human donors (malaria-infected and uninfected, not separated).

Here the CDR3 DNA reads TGTGCCTTGTGGGAGGGCTTAGAGTTGGGCAAAAAAATCAAGGTATTT. Its translation: CALWEGLELGKKIKVF. The rearrangement joins TRGV9 to TRGJP. Germline CDR1 GITISATS, CDR2 ISYDGTV (reference sequence). The trim removed 2 bases at V and 6 bases at J, leaving 4 bases unmatched. The CDR3 has 16 residues.